This T cell receptor (beta chain) emerged from a study of beta chain features in type 1 diabetes. Expressed TCRB transcripts were sequenced because the entire RNA isolate underwent reverse transcription. Only in-frame clones appear in the TCRdb table, and some are missing; sequencing was by immunoSEQ multiplex PCR. The sample lists hundreds of thousands of clones, 15% to 20% occurring once. The CDR3 runs 18 residues. V lost 4 bases to trimming and J lost 2 bases; unmatched junction nucleotides: 13. Germline CDR1 is MGHRA and CDR2 is YSYEKL. The sequence came from a woman in her late teens or twenties in good health. The sequencing input was naive CD4+ T cells from blood. The rearrangement links TRBV4-1 to TRBJ1-2; 10 positions match TRBD1. The CDR3 DNA sequence: TGCGCCAGCAGCCTGACGCTCCTGACAGGGGGCGCGAACTATGGCTACACCTTC. Translation gives CASSLTLLTGGANYGYTF.